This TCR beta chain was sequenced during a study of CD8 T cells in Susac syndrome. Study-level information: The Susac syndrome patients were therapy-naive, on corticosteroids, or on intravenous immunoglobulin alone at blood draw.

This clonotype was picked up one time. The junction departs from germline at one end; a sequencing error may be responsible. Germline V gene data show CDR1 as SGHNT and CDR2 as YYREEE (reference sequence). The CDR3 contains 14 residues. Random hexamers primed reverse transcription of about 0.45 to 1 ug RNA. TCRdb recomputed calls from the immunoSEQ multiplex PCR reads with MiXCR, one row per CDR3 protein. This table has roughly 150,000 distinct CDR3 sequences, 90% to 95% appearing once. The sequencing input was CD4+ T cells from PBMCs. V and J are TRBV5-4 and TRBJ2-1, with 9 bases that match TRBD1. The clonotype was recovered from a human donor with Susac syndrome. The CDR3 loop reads CASSLDRGPNQQFF. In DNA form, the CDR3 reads TGTGCCAGCAGCTTGGACAGGGGGCCCAATCAGCAGTTCTTC. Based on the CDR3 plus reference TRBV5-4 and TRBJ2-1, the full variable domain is ETGVTQSPTHLIKTRGQQVTLRCSSQSGHNTVSWYQQALGQGPQFIFQYYREEENGRGNFPPRFSGLQFPNYSSELNVNALELDDSALYLCASSLDRGPNQQFFGPGTRLTVL.